This T cell receptor beta chain was retrieved from a study of post-analysis software for immune sequencing data. Study background: Relapsing-remitting, secondary progressive and progressive-relapsing forms made up the multiple sclerosis disease courses. General study findings and limits: When the samples were clustered directly with F measure, those that had been prepared in the same batch showed strong co-clustering. TRBV5-6, TRBV5-1 and TRBV20-1 were among 4 or 5 TRBV segments more frequent in patients than controls.

Germline CDR1 is SGHRS and CDR2 is YFSETQ. This CDR3 has 15 amino acids. The V gene end was trimmed by 5 bases and the J gene end by 4 bases; junction bases not matched to a gene: 7. A word on this clonotype: Its antigen is not identified.

Prepared libraries of TCR beta cDNA carried unique molecular identifiers. From around 1 to 10 million T cells, roughly 530,000 cDNA molecules were obtained. TCRdb called the PCR reads again in MiXCR, with one record for every CDR3 protein. The sample consists of hundreds of thousands of distinct CDR3 sequences, around 37% of them appearing once. This chain uses TRBV5-1 with TRBJ2-3; TRBD2 matches 10 bases. The source of this sequence is a girl aged 10 to 17 with multiple sclerosis. The sequencing input was blood. CDR3 DNA: TGCGCCAGCAGTCAGCGGGAGGGCCAGTCAGATACGCAGTATTTT. Encoded protein: CASSQREGQSDTQYF.